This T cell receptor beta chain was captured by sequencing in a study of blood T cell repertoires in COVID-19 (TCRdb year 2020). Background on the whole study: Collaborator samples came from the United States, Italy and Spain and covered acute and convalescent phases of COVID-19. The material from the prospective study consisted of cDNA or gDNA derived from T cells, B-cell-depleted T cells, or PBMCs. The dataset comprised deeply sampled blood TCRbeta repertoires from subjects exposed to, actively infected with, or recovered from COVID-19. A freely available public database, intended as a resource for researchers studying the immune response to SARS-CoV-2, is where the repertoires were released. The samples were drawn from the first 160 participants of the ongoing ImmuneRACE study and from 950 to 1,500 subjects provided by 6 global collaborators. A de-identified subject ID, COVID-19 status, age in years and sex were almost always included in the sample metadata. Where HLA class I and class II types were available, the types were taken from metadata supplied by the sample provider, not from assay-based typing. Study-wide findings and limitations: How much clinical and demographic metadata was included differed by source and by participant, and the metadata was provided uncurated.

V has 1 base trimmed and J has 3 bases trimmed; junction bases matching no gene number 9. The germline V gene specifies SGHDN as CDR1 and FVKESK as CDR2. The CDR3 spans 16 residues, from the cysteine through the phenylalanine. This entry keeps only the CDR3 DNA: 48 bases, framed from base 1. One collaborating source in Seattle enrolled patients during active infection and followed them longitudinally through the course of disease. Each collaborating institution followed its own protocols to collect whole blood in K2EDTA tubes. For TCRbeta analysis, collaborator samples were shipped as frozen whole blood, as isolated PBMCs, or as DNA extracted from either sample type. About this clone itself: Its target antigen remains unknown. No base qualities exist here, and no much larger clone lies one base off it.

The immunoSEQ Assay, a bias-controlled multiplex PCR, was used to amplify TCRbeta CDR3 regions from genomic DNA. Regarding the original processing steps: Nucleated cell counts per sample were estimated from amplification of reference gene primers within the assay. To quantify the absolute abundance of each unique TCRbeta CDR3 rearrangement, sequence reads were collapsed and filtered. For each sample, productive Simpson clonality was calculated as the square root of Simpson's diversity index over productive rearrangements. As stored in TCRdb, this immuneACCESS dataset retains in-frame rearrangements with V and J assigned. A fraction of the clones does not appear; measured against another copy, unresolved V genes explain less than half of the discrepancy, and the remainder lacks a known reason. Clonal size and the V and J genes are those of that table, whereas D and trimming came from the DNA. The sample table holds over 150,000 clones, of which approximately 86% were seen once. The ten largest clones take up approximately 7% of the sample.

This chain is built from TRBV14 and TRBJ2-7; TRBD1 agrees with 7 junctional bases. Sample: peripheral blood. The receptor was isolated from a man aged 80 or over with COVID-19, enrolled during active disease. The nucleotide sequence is TGTGCCAGCAGCCAAGGAGGACAGGCGATGAACTACGAGCAGTACTTC. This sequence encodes CASSQGGQAMNYEQYF.